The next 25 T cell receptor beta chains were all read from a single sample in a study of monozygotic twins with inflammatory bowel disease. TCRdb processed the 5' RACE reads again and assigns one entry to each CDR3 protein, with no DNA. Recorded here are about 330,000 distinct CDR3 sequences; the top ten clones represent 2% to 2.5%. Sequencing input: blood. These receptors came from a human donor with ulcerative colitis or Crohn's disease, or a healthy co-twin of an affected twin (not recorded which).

CDR3: CASNAPEEGAWNTEAFF. The chain couples TRBV5-1 to TRBJ1-1; absent DNA, TCRdb's TRBD1 call cannot be checked. The CDR3 spans 17 residues. Germline CDR1 is SGHRS and CDR2 is YFSETQ.

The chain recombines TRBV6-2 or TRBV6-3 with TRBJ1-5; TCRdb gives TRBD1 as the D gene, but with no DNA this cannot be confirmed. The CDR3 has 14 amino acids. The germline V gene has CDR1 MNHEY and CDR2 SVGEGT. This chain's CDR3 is CASRGRSANQPQHF.

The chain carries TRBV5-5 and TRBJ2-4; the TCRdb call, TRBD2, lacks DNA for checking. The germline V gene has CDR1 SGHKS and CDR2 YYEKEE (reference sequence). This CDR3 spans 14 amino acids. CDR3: CASSRELAKNIQYF.

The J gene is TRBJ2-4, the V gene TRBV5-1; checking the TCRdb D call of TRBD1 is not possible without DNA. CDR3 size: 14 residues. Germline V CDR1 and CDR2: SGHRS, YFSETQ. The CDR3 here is CASSLGQAQNIQYF.

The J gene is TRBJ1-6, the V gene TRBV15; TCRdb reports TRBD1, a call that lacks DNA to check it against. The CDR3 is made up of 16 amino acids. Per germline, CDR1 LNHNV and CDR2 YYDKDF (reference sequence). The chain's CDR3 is CVTSRDRGADRKSLHF. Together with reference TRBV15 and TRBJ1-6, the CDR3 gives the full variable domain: DAMVIQNPRYQVTQFGKPVTLSCSQTLNHNVMYWYQQKSSQAPKLLFHYYDKDFNNEADTPDNFQSRRPNTSFCFLDIRSPGLGDTAMYLCVTSRDRGADRKSLHFGNGTRLTVT.

CDR3: CSGRQGSNTEAFF. The chain combines TRBV29-1 with TRBJ1-1; absent DNA, TCRdb's TRBD1 call cannot be checked. Germline CDR1 reads SQVTM; CDR2 reads ANQGSEA. The CDR3 consists of 13 residues.

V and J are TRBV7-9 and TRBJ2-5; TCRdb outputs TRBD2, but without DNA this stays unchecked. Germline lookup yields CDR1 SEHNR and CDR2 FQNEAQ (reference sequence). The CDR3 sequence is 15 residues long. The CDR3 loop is CASSSGSGREETQYF.

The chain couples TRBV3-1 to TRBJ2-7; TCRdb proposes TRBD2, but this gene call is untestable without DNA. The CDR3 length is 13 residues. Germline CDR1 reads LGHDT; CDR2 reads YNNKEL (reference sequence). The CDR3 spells CASSQDRSGRTYF.

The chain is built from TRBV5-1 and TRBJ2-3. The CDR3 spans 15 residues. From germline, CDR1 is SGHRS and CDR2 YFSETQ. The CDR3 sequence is CASSLDTDSTDTQYF.

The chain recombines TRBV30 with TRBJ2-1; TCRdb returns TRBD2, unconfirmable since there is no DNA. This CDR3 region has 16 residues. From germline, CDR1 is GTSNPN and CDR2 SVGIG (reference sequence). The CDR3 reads CAWRPRTSARGNEQFF.

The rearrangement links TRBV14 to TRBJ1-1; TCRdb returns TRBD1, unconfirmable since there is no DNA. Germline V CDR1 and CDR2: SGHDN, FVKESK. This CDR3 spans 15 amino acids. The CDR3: CASSQERGQNTEAFF. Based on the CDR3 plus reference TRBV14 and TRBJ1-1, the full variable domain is EAGVTQFPSHSVIEKGQTVTLRCDPISGHDNLYWYRRVMGKEIKFLLHFVKESKQDESGMPNNRFLAERTGGTYSTLKVQPAELEDSGVYFCASSQERGQNTEAFFGQGTRLTVV.

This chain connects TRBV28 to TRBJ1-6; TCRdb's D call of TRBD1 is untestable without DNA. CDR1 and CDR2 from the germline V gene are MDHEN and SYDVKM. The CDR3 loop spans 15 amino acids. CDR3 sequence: CASSLAGQYNSPLHF.

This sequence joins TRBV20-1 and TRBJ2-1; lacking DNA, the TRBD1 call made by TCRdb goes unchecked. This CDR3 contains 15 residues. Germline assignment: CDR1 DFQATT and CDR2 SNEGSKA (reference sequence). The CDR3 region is CSAPLPGQGYNEQFF.

The CDR3 loop is CSAISGTASPLHF. The chain combines TRBV20-1 with TRBJ1-6; there is no DNA to check the TCRdb D call of TRBD1. Germline assignment: CDR1 DFQATT and CDR2 SNEGSKA (reference sequence). The CDR3 sequence is 13 residues long.

CDR3 loop: CASSRTSGITSVTQYF. The chain carries TRBV5-1 and TRBJ2-3; TCRdb picks TRBD2, but there is no DNA to check that call. The CDR3 spans 16 residues. The germline gives CDR1 SGHRS, CDR2 YFSETQ.

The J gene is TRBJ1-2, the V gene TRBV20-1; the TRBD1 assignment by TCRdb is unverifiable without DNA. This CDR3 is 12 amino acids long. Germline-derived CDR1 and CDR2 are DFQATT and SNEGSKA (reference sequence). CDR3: CSARTGKGGYTF.

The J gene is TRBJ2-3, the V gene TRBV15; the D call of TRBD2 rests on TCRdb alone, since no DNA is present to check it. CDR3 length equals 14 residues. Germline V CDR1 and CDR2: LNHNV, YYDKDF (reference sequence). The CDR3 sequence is CATSRGGKSDTQYF. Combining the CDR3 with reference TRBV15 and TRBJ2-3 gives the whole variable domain DAMVIQNPRYQVTQFGKPVTLSCSQTLNHNVMYWYQQKSSQAPKLLFHYYDKDFNNEADTPDNFQSRRPNTSFCFLDIRSPGLGDTAMYLCATSRGGKSDTQYFGPGTRLTVL.

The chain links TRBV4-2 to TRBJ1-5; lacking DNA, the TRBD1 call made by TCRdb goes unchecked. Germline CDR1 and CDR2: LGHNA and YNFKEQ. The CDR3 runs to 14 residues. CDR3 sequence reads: CASSQEQGAQPQHF.

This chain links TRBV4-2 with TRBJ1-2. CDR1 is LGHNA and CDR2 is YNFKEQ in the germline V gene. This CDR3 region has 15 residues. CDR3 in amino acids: CASSQDTQVTYGYTF.

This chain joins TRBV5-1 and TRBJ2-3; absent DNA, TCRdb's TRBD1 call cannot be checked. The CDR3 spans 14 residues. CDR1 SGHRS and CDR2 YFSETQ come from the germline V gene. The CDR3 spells CASKEWGGTDTQYF.

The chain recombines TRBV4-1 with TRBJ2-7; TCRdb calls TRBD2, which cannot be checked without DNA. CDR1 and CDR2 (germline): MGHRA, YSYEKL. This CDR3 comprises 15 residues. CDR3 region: CASIPVAGGPGEQYF.

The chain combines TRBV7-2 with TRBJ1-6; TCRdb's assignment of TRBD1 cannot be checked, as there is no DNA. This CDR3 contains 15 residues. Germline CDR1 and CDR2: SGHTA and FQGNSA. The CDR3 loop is CASSLGQGYNSPLHF.

The CDR3 spells CASSWRRGQETQYF. The chain has TRBV11-2 and TRBJ2-5; TCRdb selects TRBD1, and the lack of DNA leaves this call unchecked. This CDR3 comprises 14 residues. CDR1 SGHAT and CDR2 FQNNGV come from the germline V gene.

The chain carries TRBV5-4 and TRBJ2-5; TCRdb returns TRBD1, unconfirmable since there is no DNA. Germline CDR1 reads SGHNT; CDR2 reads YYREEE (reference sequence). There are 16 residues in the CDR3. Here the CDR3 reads CASSVGLAGGEETQYF.

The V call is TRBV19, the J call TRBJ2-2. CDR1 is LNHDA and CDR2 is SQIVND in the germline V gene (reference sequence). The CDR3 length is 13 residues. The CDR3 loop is CASSMEGPGELFF. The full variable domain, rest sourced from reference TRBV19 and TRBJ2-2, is DGGITQSPKYLFRKEGQNVTLSCEQNLNHDAMYWYRQDPGQGLRLIYYSQIVNDFQKGDIAEGYSVSREKKESFPLTVTSAQKNPTAFYLCASSMEGPGELFFGEGSRLTVL.